The 22 T cell receptor beta chains below were found in one sample sequenced in a study of cytomegalovirus exposure and HLA in healthy donors. Sequencing used immunoSEQ multiplex PCR; TCRdb keeps in-frame clones, though not all of them. The table records under 65,000 clones, 95% of them present only once. The sequenced material came from PBMCs. Source of these receptors: a woman between 18 and 30 years old in good health and CMV-seropositive.

This clone was counted between two and nine times. The V call is TRBV25-1, the J call TRBJ1-5; 9 nucleotides agree with TRBD1. CDR3 length equals 14 residues. With V trimmed by 2 bases and J by 6 bases, 2 bases remained unmatched. Germline-derived CDR1 and CDR2 are MGHDK and SYGVNS. The CDR3 sequence: CASSEEGQGQPQHF. The CDR3 bases are TGTGCCAGCAGTGAAGAGGGACAGGGTCAGCCCCAGCATTTT.

This clone was detected a few times. J is TRBJ1-3 and V is TRBV5-1; D not certain. The CDR3 length is 13 residues. The germline gives CDR1 SGHRS, CDR2 YFSETQ. The V end was cut by 4 bases, the J end by 3 bases, with 8 bases between. The CDR3 DNA sequence: TGCGCCAGCAGCCGAGGGTTTGGAAACACCATATATTTT. Translated, it gives CASSRGFGNTIYF.

This rearrangement joins TRBV5-1 to TRBJ2-1, with D possibly being TRBD1 (5 bases). This CDR3 comprises 15 residues. V was shortened by 7 bases and J by 0 bases, with 14 bases between the two germline ends. In germline, CDR1 is SGHRS, CDR2 YFSETQ. CDR3 coding DNA: TGCGCCAGCGCAGACAGTTTTAGCTCCTACAATGAGCAGTTCTTC. As protein: CASADSFSSYNEQFF.

This chain uses TRBV4-1 with TRBJ2-7; 8 bases are shared with TRBD1. Germline V gives CDR1 MGHRA, CDR2 YSYEKL. Trimming at V came to 2 bases and at J to 5 bases, leaving 11 bases not matched to a gene. There are 16 residues in the CDR3. The CDR3 DNA sequence: TGCGCCAGCAGCCAACGAGCCGGGACAGGTTTCGACGAGCAGTACTTC. Residues: CASSQRAGTGFDEQYF.

This chain uses TRBV10-1 with TRBJ1-4, with D unresolved. Between the trimmed V and J ends, which lost 5 bases and 7 bases, there was a span of 8 bases. Looked up from germline, CDR1 is WNHNN and CDR2 is SYGVQD (reference sequence). The CDR3 runs 12 residues. CDR3 loop: CASSKGSEKLFF. The DNA for the CDR3 is TGCGCCAGCAGTAAAGGGAGTGAAAAACTGTTTTTT.

J is TRBJ2-2 and V is TRBV7-8; 8 nucleotides line up with TRBD2. Trimming took 4 bases from V and 2 from J; bases not matched to a gene: 3. CDR3 length: 15 amino acids. CDR1 and CDR2 (germline): SGHVS, FQNEAQ. In DNA form, the CDR3 reads TGTGCCAGCAGCTCCGGGGGGGTCAACACCGGGGAGCTGTTTTTT. The encoded protein is CASSSGGVNTGELFF. The variable domain in full, completed from reference TRBV7-8 and TRBJ2-2, reads GAGVSQSPRYKVAKRGQDVALRCDPISGHVSLFWYQQALGQGPEFLTYFQNEAQLDKSGLPSDRFFAERPEGSVSTLKIQRTQQEDSAVYLCASSSGGVNTGELFFGEGSRLTVL.

The chain combines TRBV7-2 with TRBJ2-2, with 8 positions matching TRBD2. Germline CDR1 SGHTA, CDR2 FQGNSA. This CDR3 comprises 15 residues. Trimming cost V 3 bases and J 0 bases; bases outside gene matches: 0. The CDR3 region has the DNA TGTGCCAGCAGCTTGGGACTAGCGAACACCGGGGAGCTGTTTTTT. Its protein is CASSLGLANTGELFF.

The chain links TRBV19 to TRBJ2-1; 7 nucleotides agree with TRBD1. After removal of 6 bases from V and 4 bases from J, the junction contained 15 bases not matched to a gene. CDR3 length: 17 amino acids. Germline V gene sequence: CDR1 LNHDA, CDR2 SQIVND (reference sequence). DNA of the CDR3: TGTGCCAGTAGAACCACAGGGGTTCCCCAGGGGTACAATGAGCAGTTCTTC. This translates into CASRTTGVPQGYNEQFF.

The count of this clone is one. The chain uses TRBV9 and TRBJ1-1, with 9 bases that match TRBD1. This CDR3 comprises 15 residues. Unmatched junction bases numbered 5, after V lost 0 bases and J lost 5 bases. Looked up from germline, CDR1 is SGDLS and CDR2 is YYNGEE. Here the CDR3 DNA reads TGTGCCAGCAGCGTAGACAGGGGGCTGGGGACTGAAGCTTTCTTT. This codes for CASSVDRGLGTEAFF.

This chain connects TRBV7-2 to TRBJ2-1; 9 bases fit TRBD1. The V gene's germline CDR1 is SGHTA and CDR2 FQGNSA. Trimming took 7 bases from V and 6 from J; bases not matched to a gene: 10. The length of the CDR3 is 15 residues. This CDR3 reads CASKSPGTGSNEQFF. The CDR3 DNA is TGTGCCAGCAAGAGTCCCGGGACAGGGTCCAATGAGCAGTTCTTC. Full variable domain (rest looked up from reference TRBV7-2 and TRBJ2-1): GAGVSQSPSNKVTEKGKDVELRCDPISGHTALYWYRQSLGQGLEFLIYFQGNSAPDKSGLPSDRFSAERTGGSVSTLTIQRTQQEDSAVYLCASKSPGTGSNEQFFGPGTRLTVL.

CDR3 region: CASSPSGYSNQPQHF. In DNA, the CDR3 is TGTGCCAGTAGTCCCAGCGGGTATAGCAATCAGCCCCAGCATTTT. The chain combines TRBV19 with TRBJ1-5; no clear D. This CDR3 is built from 15 residues. V dropped 5 bases and J dropped 0 bases, with 11 bases sitting between them. Germline CDR1 LNHDA, CDR2 SQIVND (reference sequence). The variable domain in full, completed from reference TRBV19 and TRBJ1-5, reads DGGITQSPKYLFRKEGQNVTLSCEQNLNHDAMYWYRQDPGQGLRLIYYSQIVNDFQKGDIAEGYSVSREKKESFPLTVTSAQKNPTAFYLCASSPSGYSNQPQHFGDGTRLSIL.

The sample holds one count of this clone. The chain joins TRBV27 to TRBJ2-7; TRBD2 matches 9 bases. This CDR3 comprises 15 residues. Germline CDR1 and CDR2: MNHEY and SMNVEV (reference sequence). V was clipped by 0 bases and J by 2 bases; unmatched bases: 2. CDR3 coding DNA: TGTGCCAGCAGTTTATCCCTAGCGGGGCCCTACGAGCAGTACTTC. As protein: CASSLSLAGPYEQYF.

V and J are TRBV9 and TRBJ2-3; tentatively, D is TRBD1 (6 bases). The germline V gene has CDR1 SGDLS and CDR2 YYNGEE. The V end was cut by 2 bases, the J end by 2 bases, with 15 bases between. The CDR3 contains 16 residues. CDR3 coding DNA: TGTGCCAGCAGCGTGAACCTACAGGGAACCACAGATACGCAGTATTTT. Amino acid sequence: CASSVNLQGTTDTQYF.

This chain uses TRBV19 with TRBJ2-2; TRBD2 might be the D (6 bases). Germline CDR1 reads LNHDA; CDR2 reads SQIVND (reference sequence). Trimming cost V 4 bases and J 0 bases, with 12 bases left between them. This CDR3 spans 16 amino acids. CDR3 bases: TGTGCCAGTAGTAGGCCGGGACTTACGAACACCGGGGAGCTGTTTTTT. Residues: CASSRPGLTNTGELFF.

V is TRBV20-1 and J is TRBJ2-1; D is undetermined. The CDR3 sequence is 11 residues long. Deletions cut 3 bases from V and 10 bases from J, with 10 bases between. Germline CDR1 and CDR2: DFQATT and SNEGSKA (reference sequence). This chain's CDR3 is CSARVYREQFF. The CDR3 nucleotides read TGCAGTGCTAGGGTTTATCGGGAGCAGTTCTTC.

The gene calls are TRBV6-1 and TRBJ1-1; TRBD1 might be the D (5 bases). The germline gives CDR1 MNHNS, CDR2 SASEGT. There are 12 residues in the CDR3. Trimming left V 0 bases short and J 11 bases short, with 10 bases between. CDR3 sequence: CASSEAGEGAFF. The CDR3 nucleotides are TGTGCCAGCAGTGAAGCAGGGGAGGGTGCTTTCTTT.

The rearrangement joins TRBV7-6 to TRBJ1-1; no clear D. V dropped 7 bases and J dropped 10 bases, with 22 bases sitting between them. The CDR3 is 14 amino acids. Germline CDR1 is SGHVS and CDR2 is FNYEAQ. In DNA, the CDR3 is TGTGCCAGCACGTCAGTAGCGGACGAATCGGTAGCTTTCTTT. Encoded protein: CASTSVADESVAFF.

CDR3 region: CASSKDRRYTFNYGYTF. In DNA form, the CDR3 reads TGTGCCAGCAGTAAGGACAGGCGATACACCTTTAACTATGGCTACACCTTC. The rearrangement links TRBV28 to TRBJ1-2; 7 nucleotides agree with TRBD1. Germline CDR1 is MDHEN and CDR2 is SYDVKM. This CDR3 contains 17 residues. J lost 1 base, V lost 5 bases, and 13 bases had no gene match.

The V call is TRBV2, the J call TRBJ2-1, with D tentatively TRBD2 (5 bases). Germline CDR1 reads SNHLY; CDR2 reads FYNNEI. The CDR3 totals 15 residues. Between the trimmed V and J ends, which lost 6 bases and 0 bases, there was a span of 12 bases. The CDR3, as DNA: TGTGCCAGCAGCTTCGAGAGGGACTCCTACAATGAGCAGTTCTTC. Residues: CASSFERDSYNEQFF.

The chain employs TRBV28 and TRBJ1-2, with 7 bases lining up with TRBD1. The CDR3 loop spans 16 amino acids. Germline V gives CDR1 MDHEN, CDR2 SYDVKM. Losses at the gene ends were 4 bases for V and 2 bases for J; bases not matched to a gene: 10. The CDR3 coding sequence is TGTGCCAGCAGTTCGACAGGGTGGCAGTTAAACTATGGCTACACCTTC. It codes for CASSSTGWQLNYGYTF.

The chain links TRBV27 to TRBJ2-5, with 7 nucleotides matching TRBD2. CDR1 and CDR2 from the germline V gene are MNHEY and SMNVEV (reference sequence). The J segment lost 5 bases and the V segment lost 6 bases, leaving 6 bases of the junction unmatched. The CDR3 is 13 amino acids. The CDR3 DNA reads TGTGCCAGCAGCTACGGGGGGTTCGAGACCCAGTACTTC. Encoded protein: CASSYGGFETQYF.

This clone was seen a single time. This chain connects TRBV7-9 to TRBJ1-1; D is possibly TRBD1 (6 bases). The CDR3 is 12 residues long. V was trimmed by 1 base and J by 8 bases, leaving 8 bases between them. The germline CDR1 and CDR2 sequences are SEHNR and FQNEAQ (reference sequence). Written as DNA, the CDR3 is TGTGCCAGCAGCTTAGGACAGGTCGAAGCTTTCTTT. Protein product: CASSLGQVEAFF.